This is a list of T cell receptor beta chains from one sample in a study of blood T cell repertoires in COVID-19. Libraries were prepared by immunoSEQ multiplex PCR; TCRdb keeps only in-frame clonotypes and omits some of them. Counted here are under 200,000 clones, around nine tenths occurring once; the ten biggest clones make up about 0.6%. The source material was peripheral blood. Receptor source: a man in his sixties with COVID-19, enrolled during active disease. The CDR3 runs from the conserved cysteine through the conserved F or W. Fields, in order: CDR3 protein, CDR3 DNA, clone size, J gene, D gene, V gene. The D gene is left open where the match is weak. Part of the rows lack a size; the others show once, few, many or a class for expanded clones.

CASSTAGTGFGVSPLHF | TGTGCCAGCAGCACCGCCGGGACAGGGTTCGGGGTCTCACCCCTCCACTTT | NA | TRBJ1-6 | TRBD1 | TRBV5-6
CASSLARLQGETQYF | TGTGCCAGCAGCTTAGCCCGCCTTCAGGGGGAGACCCAGTACTTC | NA | TRBJ2-5 | NA | TRBV11-2
CAISGDTYGYTF | TGTGCCATCAGTGGGGACACCTATGGCTACACCTTC | NA | TRBJ1-2 | NA | TRBV10-3
CASSKGQGAANTGELFF | TGTGCCAGCAGTAAAGGACAGGGGGCCGCGAACACCGGGGAGCTGTTTTTT | NA | TRBJ2-2 | TRBD1 | TRBV6-1
CASSSTSTDTQYF | TGTGCCAGCAGCTCAACTAGCACAGATACGCAGTATTTT | NA | TRBJ2-3 | NA | TRBV6-5
CSAAGQVALYF | TGCAGTGCTGCAGGACAGGTGGCCTTATATTTT | NA | TRBJ1-3 | TRBD1 | TRBV20-1
CASSELGTGGNEQYF | TGTGCCAGCAGTGAATTGGGGACAGGGGGCAACGAGCAGTACTTC | NA | TRBJ2-7 | TRBD1 | TRBV6-1
CASSLASSGGAKTQYF | TGTGCCAGCAGCTTAGCGTCTAGCGGGGGGGCTAAGACCCAGTACTTC | NA | TRBJ2-5 | TRBD2 | TRBV7-2
CAISERDRGDVGYTF | TGTGCCATCAGTGAGAGGGACAGGGGGGATGTCGGCTACACCTTC | NA | TRBJ1-2 | TRBD1 | TRBV10-3
CASSALEGFTEAFF | TGTGCCAGCTCAGCCTTGGAGGGGTTCACTGAAGCTTTCTTT | NA | TRBJ1-1 | NA | TRBV18
CASSLGGTGSGNTIYF | TGCGCCAGCAGCTTGGGCGGGACAGGATCAGGAAACACCATATATTTT | NA | TRBJ1-3 | TRBD1 | TRBV5-1
CASSGDKGFGTEAFF | TGTGCCAGCAGCGGTGACAAGGGGTTCGGGACTGAAGCTTTCTTT | NA | TRBJ1-1 | NA | TRBV9
CASSFGTSGGQETQYF | TGTGCCAGCAGCTTTGGGACTAGCGGGGGACAAGAGACCCAGTACTTC | NA | TRBJ2-5 | TRBD2 | TRBV11-3
CASSLAHRTGTYTEAFF | TGTGCCAGCAGCTTGGCCCACCGGACAGGGACCTACACTGAAGCTTTCTTT | NA | TRBJ1-1 | TRBD1 | TRBV5-8
CATSDLNKKTQYF | TGTGCCACCAGTGATTTAAACAAAAAGACCCAGTACTTC | NA | TRBJ2-5 | NA | TRBV24-1
CASSQSARAGEDTQYF | TGCGCCAGCAGCCAATCAGCACGAGCGGGGGAGGATACGCAGTATTTT | NA | TRBJ2-3 | TRBD2 | TRBV4-3
CASSRRQGARWMNTEAFF | TGTGCCAGCAGTAGAAGACAGGGGGCGCGGTGGATGAACACTGAAGCTTTCTTT | NA | TRBJ1-1 | TRBD1 | TRBV6-2/TRBV6-3
CASSPGTGGNEKLFF | TGTGCCAGCTCACCAGGGACAGGGGGCAATGAAAAACTGTTTTTT | few | TRBJ1-4 | TRBD1 | TRBV18
CASSPRGAGTGELFF | TGTGCCAGCAGCCCCCGGGGGGCGGGCACCGGGGAGCTGTTTTTT | NA | TRBJ2-2 | NA | TRBV7-2
CASSVVVGGGVNTGELFF | TGTGCCAGCAGCGTAGTAGTGGGAGGGGGAGTCAACACCGGGGAGCTGTTTTTT | NA | TRBJ2-2 | NA | TRBV9
CASSLAGDGKETQYF | TGTGCCAGCAGTTTAGCAGGGGATGGTAAAGAGACCCAGTACTTC | NA | TRBJ2-5 | NA | TRBV28
CASSSRQGPDTQYF | TGTGCCAGCAGCTCCAGACAGGGCCCAGATACGCAGTATTTT | NA | TRBJ2-3 | TRBD1 | TRBV7-2
CASSVATTSGSSDTQYF | TGTGCCAGCAGCGTAGCTACGACTAGCGGGAGTTCAGATACGCAGTATTTT | NA | TRBJ2-3 | TRBD2 | TRBV9
CASSVYGTAAEAFF | TGTGCCAGTAGTGTCTACGGGACAGCGGCGGAAGCTTTCTTT | NA | TRBJ1-1 | TRBD1 | TRBV19
CASSLPRGANNEQFF | TGTGCCAGCTCCCTTCCCAGGGGGGCAAACAATGAGCAGTTCTTC | once | TRBJ2-1 | NA | TRBV28
CASSRTVAGFTDTQYF | TGTGCCAGTAGCCGCACAGTAGCGGGGTTCACAGATACGCAGTATTTT | NA | TRBJ2-3 | TRBD2 | TRBV19
CASSQVRQATDTQYF | TGCGCCAGCAGCCAAGTCAGACAGGCCACAGATACGCAGTATTTT | once | TRBJ2-3 | NA | TRBV4-3
CASSPYRVAKNIQYF | TGTGCCAGCAGCCCCTACAGGGTAGCCAAAAACATTCAGTACTTC | few | TRBJ2-4 | NA | TRBV11-2
CASSLYVLAGGNEQFF | TGCGCCAGCAGCTTGTATGTTCTAGCGGGAGGCAATGAGCAGTTCTTC | NA | TRBJ2-1 | TRBD2 | TRBV5-1
CASFYGDRGNTEAFF | TGTGCCAGCTTCTATGGGGACAGGGGCAACACTGAAGCTTTCTTT | once | TRBJ1-1 | TRBD1 | TRBV5-4
CASSLGEVGRGEQFF | TGTGCTAGCAGCTTAGGGGAGGTTGGCAGAGGTGAGCAGTTCTTC | NA | TRBJ2-1 | NA | TRBV7-7
CASSKETVSYEQYF | TGTGCCAGCAGCAAGGAGACAGTCTCCTACGAGCAGTACTTC | NA | TRBJ2-7 | NA | TRBV25-1
CASSLAFTGRDNSPLHF | TGTGCCAGCAGCTTAGCGTTTACAGGGAGAGATAATTCACCCCTCCACTTT | NA | TRBJ1-6 | NA | TRBV7-9
CSGGTGGTNTEAFF | TGCAGCGGGGGGACAGGGGGCACAAACACTGAAGCTTTCTTT | NA | TRBJ1-1 | TRBD1 | TRBV29-1
CASTGQTTDTQYF | TGTGCCAGCACGGGACAGACAACAGATACGCAGTATTTT | NA | TRBJ2-3 | TRBD1 | TRBV5-4
CASSDGPSGLLGTQYF | TGTGCCAGCAGTGACGGGCCTAGCGGGCTTCTGGGGACGCAGTATTTT | NA | TRBJ2-3 | TRBD2 | TRBV6-4
CASSSGAGLNTDTQYF | TGTGCCAGCAGCTCTGGTGCAGGGTTAAACACAGATACGCAGTATTTT | NA | TRBJ2-3 | NA | TRBV5-4
CASSLGRWAFF | TGTGCCAGCAGCCTCGGTCGTTGGGCTTTCTTT | NA | TRBJ1-1 | NA | TRBV12-3/TRBV12-4
CASRPDFNYGYTF | TGTGCCAGCAGACCCGACTTTAACTATGGCTACACCTTC | NA | TRBJ1-2 | NA | TRBV12-3/TRBV12-4
CASSPDSPSLSYEQYF | TGTGCCAGCAGTCCCGACAGCCCCTCCCTCTCCTACGAGCAGTACTTC | NA | TRBJ2-7 | NA | TRBV6-2/TRBV6-3
CASSSETSGRRETQYF | TGTGCCAGCAGCTCCGAGACTAGCGGGAGGAGAGAGACCCAGTACTTC | NA | TRBJ2-5 | TRBD2 | TRBV7-9
CASSPGGGSTEAFF | TGTGCCAGCTCACCGGGAGGGGGTTCCACTGAAGCTTTCTTT | few | TRBJ1-1 | NA | TRBV18
CASSGGGVLTTEAFF | TGTGCCAGCAGCGGAGGGGGAGTCCTAACAACTGAAGCTTTCTTT | NA | TRBJ1-1 | NA | TRBV9
CASSSLRTDNYGYTF | TGTGCCAGCAGCTCCTTGAGGACAGACAACTATGGCTACACCTTC | NA | TRBJ1-2 | NA | TRBV6-2/TRBV6-3
CASSLGLGQGIYQPQHF | TGTGCCAGCAGCCTCGGCCTGGGACAGGGTATTTATCAGCCCCAGCATTTT | NA | TRBJ1-5 | TRBD1 | TRBV4-2
CASSPTTRHSSYNEQFF | TGTGCCAGCAGCCCCACGACAAGGCACAGCTCCTACAATGAGCAGTTCTTC | NA | TRBJ2-1 | NA | TRBV6-2/TRBV6-3
CASSTGTSGATDTQYF | TGTGCCAGCAGCACTGGGACTAGCGGAGCCACAGATACGCAGTATTTT | NA | TRBJ2-3 | TRBD2 | TRBV11-3
CASSPGQGLTPLHF | TGTGCCAGCTCACCGGGACAGGGCTTAACACCCCTCCACTTT | few | TRBJ1-6 | TRBD1 | TRBV18